The rows below give T cell receptor beta chains drawn from one sample of a study of shared clonotypes between healthy human individuals. Method: immunoSEQ multiplex PCR; TCRdb's copy keeps in-frame clones and lacks some. Among some 2,000,000 clones, 90% to 95% were seen once, and the ten largest hold more than 0.1%. What was sequenced was naive CD4+ T cells sorted from blood. The receptor set was obtained from a man aged 18 to 30 in good health. The CDR3 runs from the conserved cysteine through the conserved F or W. D genes are given only for firm matches. Rows give clone size only sometimes, using once, few, many, or a class for an expanded clone.

D gene | clone size | CDR3 length | J gene | V gene | CDR3 protein | CDR3 DNA
NA | once | 13 | TRBJ2-3 | TRBV29-1 | CSVEGRVTDTQYF | TGCAGCGTTGAAGGTCGGGTTACAGATACGCAGTATTTT
TRBD1 | NA | 13 | TRBJ1-2 | TRBV6-5 | CASSLGQAVGYTF | TGTGCCAGCAGCCTGGGACAGGCAGTTGGCTACACCTTC
TRBD1 | NA | 15 | TRBJ2-3 | TRBV2 | CASSSGQAITDTQYF | TGTGCCAGCAGTTCAGGACAGGCGATCACAGATACGCAGTATTTT
NA | NA | 14 | TRBJ1-5 | TRBV5-5 | CASSKGQQSQPQHF | TGTGCCAGCAGCAAGGGACAACAAAGTCAGCCCCAGCATTTT
NA | NA | 12 | TRBJ1-2 | TRBV6-1 | CASSAGNYGYTF | TGTGCCAGCAGTGCGGGGAACTATGGCTACACCTTC
TRBD1 | NA | 13 | TRBJ2-1 | TRBV7-2 | CATQTGNNNEQFF | TGTGCCACCCAGACAGGGAACAACAATGAGCAGTTCTTC
NA | NA | 15 | TRBJ2-2 | TRBV19 | CASSIDRRGTGELFF | TGTGCCAGTAGTATAGATCGTCGGGGTACGGGGGAGCTGTTTTTT
NA | NA | 14 | TRBJ2-7 | TRBV19 | CASSIPGDAYEQYF | TGTGCCAGTAGTATTCCGGGGGATGCCTACGAGCAGTACTTC
NA | NA | 14 | TRBJ1-4 | TRBV2 | CASSRPADNEKLFF | TGTGCCAGCAGCCGCCCCGCAGACAATGAAAAACTGTTTTTT
NA | NA | 11 | TRBJ2-2 | TRBV20-1 | CSAGATGELFF | TGCAGTGCAGGGGCCACCGGGGAGCTGTTTTTT
TRBD2 | NA | 16 | TRBJ2-7 | TRBV6-1 | CASSEWGLAGAYEQYF | TGTGCCAGCAGTGAGTGGGGACTAGCGGGTGCCTACGAGCAGTACTTC
NA | NA | 19 | TRBJ2-2 | TRBV13 | CASSLERTGGAANTGELFF | TGTGCCAGCAGCTTAGAGAGGACAGGAGGGGCTGCGAACACCGGGGAGCTGTTTTTT
TRBD1 | few | 15 | TRBJ1-6 | TRBV6-4 | CASSPGQNYNSPLHF | TGTGCCAGCAGTCCGGGACAGAACTATAATTCACCCCTCCACTTT
NA | NA | 15 | TRBJ1-1 | TRBV4-1 | CASSQESRALTEAFF | TGCGCCAGCAGCCAAGAGTCCAGGGCCCTTACTGAAGCTTTCTTT
NA | NA | 14 | TRBJ1-2 | TRBV4-3 | CASSQVPTRRGYTF | TGCGCCAGCAGCCAAGTCCCTACGAGGCGCGGCTACACCTTC
TRBD2 | once | 16 | TRBJ2-3 | TRBV4-1 | CASSRLAGGQPDTQYF | TGCGCCAGCAGTCGACTAGCGGGGGGGCAGCCAGATACGCAGTATTTT
NA | NA | 14 | TRBJ2-3 | TRBV5-4 | CASSLGPTPDTQYF | TGTGCCAGCAGCTTGGGGCCCACCCCAGATACGCAGTATTTT
NA | NA | 11 | TRBJ2-7 | TRBV11-2 | CASSPFYEQYF | TGTGCCAGCAGCCCTTTCTACGAGCAGTACTTC
TRBD1 | NA | 17 | TRBJ2-7 | TRBV6-1 | CASSGITGAGVRDEQYF | TGTGCCAGCAGTGGCATAACAGGGGCAGGAGTAAGAGACGAGCAGTACTTC
NA | NA | 13 | TRBJ1-1 | TRBV2 | CASIVGPNTEAFF | TGTGCCAGCATCGTGGGGCCGAACACTGAAGCTTTCTTT
TRBD2 | NA | 14 | TRBJ2-5 | TRBV5-6 | CASSLDGREETQYF | TGTGCCAGCAGCTTGGACGGGAGGGAAGAGACCCAGTACTTC
NA | NA | 14 | TRBJ1-5 | TRBV29-1 | CSAAGSNSNQPQHF | TGCAGCGCCGCTGGGTCTAATAGCAATCAGCCCCAGCATTTT
TRBD1 | NA | 15 | TRBJ2-2 | TRBV6-5 | CASSLGQGGVGELFF | TGTGCCAGCAGTCTAGGACAGGGAGGTGTCGGGGAGCTGTTTTTT
TRBD1 | NA | 13 | TRBJ2-3 | TRBV2 | CASSRQGTDTQYF | TGTGCCAGCAGTAGACAGGGAACAGATACGCAGTATTTT
NA | many | 15 | TRBJ2-7 | TRBV7-2 | CASSLRRGRSYEQYF | TGTGCCAGCAGTCTTAGACGGGGGCGCTCCTACGAGCAGTACTTC
TRBD2 | NA | 14 | TRBJ2-1 | TRBV5-1 | CASSLATGGNEQFF | TGCGCCAGCAGCTTGGCCACGGGGGGAAATGAGCAGTTCTTC
NA | NA | 15 | TRBJ1-2 | TRBV11-2 | CASSFTGTPGYGYTF | TGTGCCAGCAGCTTCACGGGGACACCGGGATATGGCTACACCTTC
NA | NA | 15 | TRBJ1-4 | TRBV6-5 | CASSGLTGRHEKLFF | TGTGCCAGCAGTGGGCTCACAGGTAGACATGAAAAACTGTTTTTT
TRBD2 | once | 17 | TRBJ2-1 | TRBV28 | CASSLGYAGGGRNEQFF | TGTGCCAGCAGTTTAGGGTATGCGGGGGGAGGTCGCAATGAGCAGTTCTTC
NA | NA | 14 | TRBJ1-4 | TRBV28 | CASTVRQFNEKLFF | TGTGCCAGCACCGTCCGACAGTTTAATGAAAAACTGTTTTTT
NA | NA | 14 | TRBJ2-5 | TRBV4-1 | CASSQSDSQETQYF | TGCGCCAGCAGCCAATCGGACAGCCAAGAGACCCAGTACTTC
TRBD2 | NA | 15 | TRBJ2-1 | TRBV7-7 | CASSPGLAVINEQFF | TGTGCTAGCAGCCCGGGACTAGCGGTTATCAATGAGCAGTTCTTC
TRBD2 | NA | 16 | TRBJ2-1 | TRBV10-3 | CAISESVLAGGREQFF | TGTGCCATCAGTGAGTCTGTACTAGCGGGAGGCCGGGAGCAGTTCTTC
NA | NA | 12 | TRBJ1-3 | TRBV11-2 | CASSSLADRQIF | TGTGCCAGCAGCTCTCTGGCGGACCGGCAAATATTT
NA | NA | 14 | TRBJ1-1 | TRBV11-1 | CASSHGRGGTEAFF | TGTGCCAGCAGCCACGGCAGGGGCGGCACTGAAGCTTTCTTT
TRBD1 | NA | 16 | TRBJ1-6 | TRBV11-2 | CASSLELDRVISPLHF | TGTGCCAGCAGCTTAGAACTAGACAGGGTGATTTCACCCCTCCACTTT
NA | once | 15 | TRBJ2-3 | TRBV7-9 | CASSSEGFVTDTQYF | TGTGCCAGCAGCTCGGAAGGGTTCGTCACAGATACGCAGTATTTT
NA | NA | 12 | TRBJ2-7 | TRBV2 | CASSEMSPEQYF | TGTGCCAGCAGTGAAATGAGCCCCGAGCAGTACTTC